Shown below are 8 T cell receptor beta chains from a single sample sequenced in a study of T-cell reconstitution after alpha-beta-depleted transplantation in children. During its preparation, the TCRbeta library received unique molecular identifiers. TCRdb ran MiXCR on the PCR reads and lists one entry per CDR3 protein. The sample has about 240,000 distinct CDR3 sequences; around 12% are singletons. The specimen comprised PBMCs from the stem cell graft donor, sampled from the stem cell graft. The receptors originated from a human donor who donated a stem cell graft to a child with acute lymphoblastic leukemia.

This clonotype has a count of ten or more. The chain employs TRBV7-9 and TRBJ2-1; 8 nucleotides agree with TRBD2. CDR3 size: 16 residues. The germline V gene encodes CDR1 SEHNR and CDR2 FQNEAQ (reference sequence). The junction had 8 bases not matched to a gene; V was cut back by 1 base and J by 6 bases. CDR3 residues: CASSLVGRGGRNEQFF. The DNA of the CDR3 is TGTGCCAGCAGCTTAGTGGGACGGGGGGGCCGCAATGAGCAGTTCTTC.

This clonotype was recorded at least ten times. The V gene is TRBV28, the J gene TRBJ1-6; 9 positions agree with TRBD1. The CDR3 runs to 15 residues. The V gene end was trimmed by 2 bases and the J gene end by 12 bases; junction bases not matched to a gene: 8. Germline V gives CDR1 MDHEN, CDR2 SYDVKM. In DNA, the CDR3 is TGTGCCAGCAGTTTAACCCGGGACAGGGCGAGACCCCTCCACTTT. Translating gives CASSLTRDRARPLHF.

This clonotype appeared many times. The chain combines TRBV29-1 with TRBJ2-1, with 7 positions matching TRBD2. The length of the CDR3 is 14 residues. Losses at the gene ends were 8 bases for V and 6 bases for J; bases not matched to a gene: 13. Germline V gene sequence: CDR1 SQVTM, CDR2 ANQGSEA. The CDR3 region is CSSSGGIRGNEQFF. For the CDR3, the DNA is TGCAGCAGCTCGGGGGGTATTCGGGGCAATGAGCAGTTCTTC.

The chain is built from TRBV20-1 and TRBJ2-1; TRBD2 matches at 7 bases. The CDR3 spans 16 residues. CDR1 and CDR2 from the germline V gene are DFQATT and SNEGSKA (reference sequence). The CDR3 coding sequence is TGCTGCGCTAGAGGTGGGGGGATGGCTAGCGGCAATGAGCAGTTCTTC. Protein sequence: CCARGGGMASGNEQFF.

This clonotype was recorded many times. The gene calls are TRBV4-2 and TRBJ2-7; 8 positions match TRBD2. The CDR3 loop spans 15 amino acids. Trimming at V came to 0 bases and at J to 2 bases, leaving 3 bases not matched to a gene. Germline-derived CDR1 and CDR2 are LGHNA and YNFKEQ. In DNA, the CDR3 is TGTGCCAGCAGCCAAGAGTGGCGGGGGGCCTACGAGCAGTACTTC. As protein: CASSQEWRGAYEQYF.

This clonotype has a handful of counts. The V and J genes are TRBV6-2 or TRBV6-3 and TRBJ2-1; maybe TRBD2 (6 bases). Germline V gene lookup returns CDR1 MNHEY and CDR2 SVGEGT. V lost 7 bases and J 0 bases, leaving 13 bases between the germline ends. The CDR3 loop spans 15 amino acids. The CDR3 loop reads CASTRERSSYNEQFF. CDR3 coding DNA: TGTGCCAGCACTCGGGAGCGGAGCTCCTACAATGAGCAGTTCTTC.

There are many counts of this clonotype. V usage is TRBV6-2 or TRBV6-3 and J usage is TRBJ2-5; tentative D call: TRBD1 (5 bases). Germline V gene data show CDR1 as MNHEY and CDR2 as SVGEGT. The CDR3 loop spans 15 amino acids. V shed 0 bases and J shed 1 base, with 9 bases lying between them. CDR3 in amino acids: CASSYSTDIQETQYF. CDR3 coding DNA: TGTGCCAGCAGTTACTCGACGGACATCCAAGAGACCCAGTACTTC.

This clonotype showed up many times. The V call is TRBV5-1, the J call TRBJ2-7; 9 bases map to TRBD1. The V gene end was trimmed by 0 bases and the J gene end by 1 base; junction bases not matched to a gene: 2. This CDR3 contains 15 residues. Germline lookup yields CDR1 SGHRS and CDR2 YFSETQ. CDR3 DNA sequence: TGCGCCAGCAGCTTGGTAGGACAGGGGTCCTACGAGCAGTACTTC. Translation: CASSLVGQGSYEQYF.